These T cell receptor beta chains were read from a single sample in a study of T cells after posttransplantation cyclophosphamide. TCRdb's copy holds only in-frame clones and misses some; the assay was immunoSEQ multiplex PCR. The table shows 30,000 to 45,000 clones, with around 80% occurring only once. The sequencing here drew on CD4+ T cells sorted from blood, taken approximately 2,000 days after a stem cell transplant with posttransplant cyclophosphamide. The receptors were gathered from a female patient aged 40-50 years who received an allogeneic stem cell transplant from a related donor, was CMV-positive, and had no GVHD. Some T cells may be transferred from the graft donor. CDR3s include the opening cysteine and the closing phenylalanine or tryptophan. Each record gives: V gene, CDR3 protein.

v_call: TRBV18; cdr3_aa: CASSPEETGRYF
v_call: TRBV9; cdr3_aa: CASSVATPTSERMETQYF
v_call: TRBV7-8; cdr3_aa: CASSLGGGASDYGYTF
v_call: TRBV18; cdr3_aa: CASSRENGQVGNIQYF
v_call: TRBV7-3; cdr3_aa: CASSLLTGTEAFF
v_call: TRBV4-1; cdr3_aa: CASSQGQGDGYNEQFF
v_call: TRBV6-1; cdr3_aa: CASSEGEGSYNSPLHF
v_call: TRBV5-1; cdr3_aa: CASSLGLAPSNEQYF
v_call: TRBV19; cdr3_aa: CASSPRTGAMNTEAFF
v_call: TRBV10-1; cdr3_aa: CASSVGQNRAFF
v_call: TRBV5-1; cdr3_aa: CASFRTSGGVGANNEQFF
v_call: TRBV28; cdr3_aa: CASSSYSGWEPQHF
v_call: TRBV5-4; cdr3_aa: CASSSFDRAYEQYF
v_call: TRBV6-5; cdr3_aa: CASSRGQDSNQPQHF
v_call: TRBV28; cdr3_aa: CASSLGGAGQPQHF
v_call: TRBV5-5; cdr3_aa: CASSRTGATNEKLFF
v_call: TRBV7-9; cdr3_aa: CASSLQGPYEQYF
v_call: TRBV7-2; cdr3_aa: CASSLVGWLAGAADTQYF
v_call: TRBV29-1; cdr3_aa: CSGGQAKETQYF
v_call: TRBV9; cdr3_aa: CASSVVPTGVLREQYF
v_call: TRBV19; cdr3_aa: CASSHPGQGGEAFF
v_call: TRBV5-8; cdr3_aa: CASSLQGVSTDTQYF
v_call: TRBV18; cdr3_aa: CASSLGQGREQYF
v_call: TRBV6-1; cdr3_aa: CASSEFGGQGNYGYTF
v_call: TRBV14; cdr3_aa: CASSWGRVGNIQYF
v_call: TRBV9; cdr3_aa: CASSVGQGDQPQHF
v_call: TRBV19; cdr3_aa: CASSIGQHTDTQYF
v_call: TRBV5-1; cdr3_aa: CASSLFRDWRTGELFF
v_call: TRBV2; cdr3_aa: CASLDRGLTDTQYF
v_call: TRBV19; cdr3_aa: CASSGTNNNSPLHF
v_call: TRBV5-1; cdr3_aa: CASSLTGVGYEQYF
v_call: TRBV2; cdr3_aa: CAIISGRQGPVLTF
v_call: TRBV5-4; cdr3_aa: CASSSPGLPDEQFF
v_call: TRBV11-1; cdr3_aa: CASSLNEGGWYGYTF
v_call: TRBV7-9; cdr3_aa: CASSPPGNSYNEQFF